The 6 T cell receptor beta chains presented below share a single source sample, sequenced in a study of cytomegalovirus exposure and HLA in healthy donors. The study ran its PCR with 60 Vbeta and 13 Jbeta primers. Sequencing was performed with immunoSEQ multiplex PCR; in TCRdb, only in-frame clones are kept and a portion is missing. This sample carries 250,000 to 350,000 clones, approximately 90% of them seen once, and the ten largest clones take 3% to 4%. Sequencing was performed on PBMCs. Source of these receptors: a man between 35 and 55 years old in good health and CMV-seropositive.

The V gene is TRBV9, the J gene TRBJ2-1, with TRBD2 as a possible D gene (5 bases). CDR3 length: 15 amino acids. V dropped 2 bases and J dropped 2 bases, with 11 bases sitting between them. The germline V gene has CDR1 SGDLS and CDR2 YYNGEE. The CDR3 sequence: CASSVGGSAYNEQFF. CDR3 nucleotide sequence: TGTGCCAGCAGCGTGGGTGGGAGCGCCTACAATGAGCAGTTCTTC. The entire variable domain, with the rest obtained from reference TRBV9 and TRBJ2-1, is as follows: DSGVTQTPKHLITATGQRVTLRCSPRSGDLSVYWYQQSLDQGLQFLIQYYNGEERAKGNILERFSAQQFPDLHSELNLSSLELGDSALYFCASSVGGSAYNEQFFGPGTRLTVL.

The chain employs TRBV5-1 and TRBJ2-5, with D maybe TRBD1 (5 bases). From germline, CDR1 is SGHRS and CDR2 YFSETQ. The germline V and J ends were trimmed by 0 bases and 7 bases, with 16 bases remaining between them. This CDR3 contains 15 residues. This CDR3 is CASSLGAGPRGTQYF. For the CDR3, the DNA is TGCGCCAGCAGCTTGGGCGCAGGGCCAAGGGGGACCCAGTACTTC. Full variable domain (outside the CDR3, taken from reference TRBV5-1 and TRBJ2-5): KAGVTQTPRYLIKTRGQQVTLSCSPISGHRSVSWYQQTPGQGLQFLFEYFSETQRNKGNFPGRFSGRQFSNSRSEMNVSTLELGDSALYLCASSLGAGPRGTQYFGPGTRLLVL.

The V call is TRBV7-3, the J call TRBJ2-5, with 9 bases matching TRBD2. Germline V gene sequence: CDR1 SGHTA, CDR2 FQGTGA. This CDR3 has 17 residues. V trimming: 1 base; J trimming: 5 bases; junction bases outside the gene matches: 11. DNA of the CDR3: TGTGCCAGCAGCTTAAATGCGGGGGGGAACCGGTTGGAGACCCAGTACTTC. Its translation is CASSLNAGGNRLETQYF. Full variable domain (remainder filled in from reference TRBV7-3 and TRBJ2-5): GAGVSQTPSNKVTEKGKYVELRCDPISGHTALYWYRQSLGQGPEFLIYFQGTGAADDSGLPNDRFFAVRPEGSVSTLKIQRTERGDSAVYLCASSLNAGGNRLETQYFGPGTRLLVL.

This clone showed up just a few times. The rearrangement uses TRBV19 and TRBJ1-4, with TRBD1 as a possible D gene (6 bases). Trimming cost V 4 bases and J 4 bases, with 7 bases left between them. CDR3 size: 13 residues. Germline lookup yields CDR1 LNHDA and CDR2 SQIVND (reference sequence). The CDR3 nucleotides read TGTGCCAGTAGTAACAGGGATAATGAAAAACTGTTTTTT. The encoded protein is CASSNRDNEKLFF. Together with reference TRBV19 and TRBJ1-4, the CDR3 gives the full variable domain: DGGITQSPKYLFRKEGQNVTLSCEQNLNHDAMYWYRQDPGQGLRLIYYSQIVNDFQKGDIAEGYSVSREKKESFPLTVTSAQKNPTAFYLCASSNRDNEKLFFGSGTQLSVL.

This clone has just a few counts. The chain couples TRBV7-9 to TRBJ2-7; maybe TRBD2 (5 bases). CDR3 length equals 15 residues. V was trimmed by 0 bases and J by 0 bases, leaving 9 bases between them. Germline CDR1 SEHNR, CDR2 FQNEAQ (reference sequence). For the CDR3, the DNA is TGTGCCAGCAGCTTAGCGACGGACTTCTCCTACGAGCAGTACTTC. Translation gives CASSLATDFSYEQYF.

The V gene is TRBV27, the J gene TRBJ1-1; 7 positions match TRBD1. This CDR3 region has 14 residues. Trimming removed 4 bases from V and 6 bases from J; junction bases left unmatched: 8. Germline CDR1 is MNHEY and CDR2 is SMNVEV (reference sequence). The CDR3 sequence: CASSWDSVFPEAFF. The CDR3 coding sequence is TGTGCCAGCAGTTGGGACAGTGTATTTCCTGAAGCTTTCTTT.